In its sample, the clone carrying this T cell receptor (beta chain) was seen a few times. This entry belongs to a study of human T cells and chemical hapten exposure. The library labeled individual cDNA molecules by adding unique molecular identifiers to them. Using its own MiXCR run on the RACE reads, TCRdb lists one record per CDR3 protein. Of tens of thousands of distinct CDR3 sequences in the sample, 9.5% to 10% were seen once. Time point: pre-sensitization, week 0. Treatment denoted: therapeutic diphenylcyclopropenone sensitization with weekly scalp DPC. Unfractionated whole blood yielded total RNA. Non-pregnant alopecia patients aged 18 to 70, suitable for DPC therapy. CDR1 is DFQATT and CDR2 is SNEGSKA in the germline V gene (reference sequence). Trimming removed 4 bases from V and 4 bases from J; junction bases left unmatched: 10. The CDR3 length is 15 residues.

J is TRBJ1-5 and V is TRBV20-1; 7 nucleotides align to TRBD1. Material: whole blood, obtained in connection with sensitization to the hapten diphenylcyclopropenone (DPC). The receptor comes from a woman younger than 45 with alopecia areata. Some clones in this sample may be carry-over from other donors' samples. CDR3 bases: TGCAGTGCTAACCCCGGGACAGCAAGAAATCAGCCCCAGCATTTT. Amino acids: CSANPGTARNQPQHF.